These 8 T cell receptor beta chains came from one sample sequenced in a study of multiple sclerosis patients with progressive multifocal leukoencephalopathy. The time point was: time of PML onset. Clones were sequenced by immunoSEQ multiplex PCR, and TCRdb holds only the in-frame ones, with some missing. The table shows 31,000 or so clones, with 87% occurring only once. The sample here was PBMCs, taken from a patient treated with natalizumab. The receptors stem from a woman aged 40-49 years with progressive multifocal leukoencephalopathy.

This chain joins TRBV9 and TRBJ2-3; 10 bases agree with TRBD2. V lost 0 bases, J lost 5 bases, and 9 bases stayed unmatched. The CDR3 consists of 17 residues. Per the germline V gene, CDR1 is SGDLS and CDR2 is YYNGEE. This CDR3 reads CASSVDFGRLAGDTQYF. The CDR3 DNA is TGTGCCAGCAGCGTAGATTTTGGGAGACTAGCGGGAGATACGCAGTATTTT.

The rearrangement joins TRBV6-1 to TRBJ1-2, with D unclear. Germline values: CDR1 MNHNS, CDR2 SASEGT. CDR3 length equals 13 residues. The ends were cut back, 4 bases at V and 0 bases at J, with 6 bases in the middle. The CDR3 region has the DNA TGTGCCAGCAGTGGGTTGGCTAACTATGGCTACACCTTC. It codes for CASSGLANYGYTF.

V is TRBV6-5 and J is TRBJ2-7, with D uncertain. CDR1 and CDR2 from the germline V gene are MNHEY and SVGAGI. The CDR3 length is 15 residues. Deletions cut 0 bases from V and 2 bases from J, with 11 bases between. The CDR3 sequence is CASSYSSTRAYEQYF. CDR3 sequence (DNA): TGTGCCAGCAGTTACTCGTCTACCCGGGCCTACGAGCAGTACTTC.

The chain carries TRBV7-2 and TRBJ2-7; 7 nucleotides line up with TRBD2. Germline CDR1 reads SGHTA; CDR2 reads FQGNSA. V lost 2 bases, J lost 4 bases, and 8 bases stayed unmatched. The CDR3 has 15 residues. The CDR3: CASSLREGMTYEQYF. CDR3 coding DNA: TGTGCCAGCAGCTTAAGGGAGGGTATGACGTACGAGCAGTACTTC. The complete variable domain, with remaining parts taken from reference TRBV7-2 and TRBJ2-7, reads GAGVSQSPSNKVTEKGKDVELRCDPISGHTALYWYRQSLGQGLEFLIYFQGNSAPDKSGLPSDRFSAERTGGSVSTLTIQRTQQEDSAVYLCASSLREGMTYEQYFGPGTRLTVT.

The J gene is TRBJ1-2, the V gene TRBV6-6; D unresolved. V lost 6 bases to trimming and J lost 0 bases, with 8 bases between them. Per the germline V gene, CDR1 is MNHNY and CDR2 is SVGAGI (reference sequence). The CDR3 consists of 13 residues. CDR3 sequence reads: CASRFEANYGYTF. The CDR3 DNA sequence: TGTGCCAGCAGATTTGAAGCTAACTATGGCTACACCTTC.

The V gene is TRBV5-1, the J gene TRBJ2-1; 10 nucleotides match TRBD2. The CDR3 contains 20 residues. J lost 0 bases, V lost 1 base, and 13 bases had no gene match. The germline CDR1 and CDR2 sequences are SGHRS and YFSETQ. CDR3 nucleotides: TGCGCCAGCAGCTTGCCCGGACTAGCGGCTACTCTACGCTCCTACAATGAGCAGTTCTTC. Its protein is CASSLPGLAATLRSYNEQFF.

This clone has just one count. The chain employs TRBV2 and TRBJ2-4; TRBD1 aligns across 7 bases. The CDR3 has 16 amino acids. Germline lookup yields CDR1 SNHLY and CDR2 FYNNEI. The V and J ends lost 1 base and 2 bases, in that order; junction bases with no gene match: 5. The CDR3 DNA reads as TGTGCCAGCAGTGAAGAGGGGGCGAGATCCAAAAACATTCAGTACTTC. Amino acid sequence: CASSEEGARSKNIQYF.

The chain joins TRBV6-5 to TRBJ2-5, with 9 positions matching TRBD1. TRBJ2-7 explains the end of the DNA better; the J call may be wrong. This CDR3 has 14 amino acids. CDR1 MNHEY and CDR2 SVGAGI come from the germline V gene. The CDR3 spells CASNAGTGKYEQYF. The CDR3 DNA sequence: TGTGCCAGCAACGCCGGGACAGGGAAGTACGAGCAGTACTTC.